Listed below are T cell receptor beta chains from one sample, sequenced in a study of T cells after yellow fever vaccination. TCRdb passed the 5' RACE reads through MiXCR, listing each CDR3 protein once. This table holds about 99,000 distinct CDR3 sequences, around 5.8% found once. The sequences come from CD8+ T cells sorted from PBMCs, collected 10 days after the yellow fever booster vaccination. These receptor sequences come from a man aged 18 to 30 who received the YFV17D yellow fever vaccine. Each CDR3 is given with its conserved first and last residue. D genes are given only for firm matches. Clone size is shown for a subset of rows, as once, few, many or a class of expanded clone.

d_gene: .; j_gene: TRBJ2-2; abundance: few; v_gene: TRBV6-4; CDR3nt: TGTGCCAGCAGTGACTCGAATGTCGGGGAGCTGTTTTTT; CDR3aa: CASSDSNVGELFF
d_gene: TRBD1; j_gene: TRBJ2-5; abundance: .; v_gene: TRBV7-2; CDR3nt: TGTGCCAGCAGCTTATCAGGGGGCAGCGAGACCCAGTACTTC; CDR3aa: CASSLSGGSETQYF
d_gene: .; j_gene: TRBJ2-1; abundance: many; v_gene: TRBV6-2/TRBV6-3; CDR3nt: TGTGCCAGCAGTTACTATAACCCCTTCCCCAATGAGCAGTTCTTC; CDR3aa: CASSYYNPFPNEQFF
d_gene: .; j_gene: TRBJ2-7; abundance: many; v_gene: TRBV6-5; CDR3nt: TGTGCCAGCAGTTACAGGGGAAACGAGCAGTACTTC; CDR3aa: CASSYRGNEQYF
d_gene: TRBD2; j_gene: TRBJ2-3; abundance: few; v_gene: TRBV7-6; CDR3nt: TGTGCCAGCAGCTTGTCTAGCGGGGGTTTGATCACAGATACGCAGTATTTT; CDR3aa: CASSLSSGGLITDTQYF
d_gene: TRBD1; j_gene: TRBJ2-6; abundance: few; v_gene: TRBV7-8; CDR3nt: TGTGCCAGCAGCCCCAGTCGACAGGGGGCGGCTACTGGGGCCAACGTCCTGACTTTC; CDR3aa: CASSPSRQGAATGANVLTF
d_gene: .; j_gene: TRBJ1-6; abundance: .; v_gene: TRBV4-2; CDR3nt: TGTGCCAGCAGCCAAGTACATCCGGGCTATAATTCACCCCTCCACTTT; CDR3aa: CASSQVHPGYNSPLHF
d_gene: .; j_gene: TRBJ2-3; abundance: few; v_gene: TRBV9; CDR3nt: TGTGCCAGCAGCGTAGCTGGGGCAACAGATACGCAGTATTTT; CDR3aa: CASSVAGATDTQYF
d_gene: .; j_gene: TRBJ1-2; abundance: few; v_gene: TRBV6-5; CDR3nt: TGTGCCAGCAGTTACTCTCCAGACACCTACTATGGCTACACCTTC; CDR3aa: CASSYSPDTYYGYTF
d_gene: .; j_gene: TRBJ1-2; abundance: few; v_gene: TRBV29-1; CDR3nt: TGCAGCGTTGAAGAGGAGGGGGGTGCCCCTAATGGCTACACCTTC; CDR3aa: CSVEEEGGAPNGYTF
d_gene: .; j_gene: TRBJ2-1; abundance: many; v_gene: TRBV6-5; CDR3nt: TGTGCCAGCAGTTACTCCACAGGGGAGGGCATTGAGCAGTTCTTC; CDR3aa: CASSYSTGEGIEQFF
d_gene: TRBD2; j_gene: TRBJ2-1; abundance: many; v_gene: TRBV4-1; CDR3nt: TGCGCCAGCAGCCCCTCCCCGGGACTAGCGGATTACAATGAGCAGTTCTTC; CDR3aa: CASSPSPGLADYNEQFF
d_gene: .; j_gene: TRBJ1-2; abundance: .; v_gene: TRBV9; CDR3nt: TGTGCCAGCAGCGTAGCTTCCCGACCGCAAGACGGCTACACCTTC; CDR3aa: CASSVASRPQDGYTF
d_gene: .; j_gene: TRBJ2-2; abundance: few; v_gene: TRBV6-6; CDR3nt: TGTGCCAGCAGTTACGAGAGGGGAAACACCGGGGAGCTGTTTTTT; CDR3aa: CASSYERGNTGELFF
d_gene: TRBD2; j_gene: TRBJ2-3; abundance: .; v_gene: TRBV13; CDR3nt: TGTGCCAGCAGCTATAGGACTAGCGGGGACACAGATACGCAGTATTTT; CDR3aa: CASSYRTSGDTDTQYF
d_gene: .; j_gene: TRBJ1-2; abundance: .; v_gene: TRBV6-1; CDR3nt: TGTGCCTTCCAAATTGGATTGGGCTACACCTTC; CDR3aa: CAFQIGLGYTF
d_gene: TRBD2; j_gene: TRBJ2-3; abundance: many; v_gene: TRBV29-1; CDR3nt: TGCAGCGTTGAAGTCTGGAGCGGGGGCCAAAGCACAGATACGCAGTATTTT; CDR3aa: CSVEVWSGGQSTDTQYF
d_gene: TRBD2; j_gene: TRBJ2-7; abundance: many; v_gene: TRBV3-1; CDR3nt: TGTGCCAGCAGCCAAGGGACTAGCGGGGCTTACGAGCAGTACTTC; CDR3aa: CASSQGTSGAYEQYF
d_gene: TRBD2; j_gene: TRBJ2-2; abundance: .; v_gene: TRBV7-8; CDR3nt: TGTGCCAGCAGCTTAGGGACTAGCGGTTCCGGGGAGCTGTTTTTT; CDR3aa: CASSLGTSGSGELFF
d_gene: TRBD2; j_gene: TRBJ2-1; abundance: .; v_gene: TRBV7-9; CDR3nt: TGTGCCATCCTCGGGACTAGCGGGGAGCAGTTCTTC; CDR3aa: CAILGTSGEQFF
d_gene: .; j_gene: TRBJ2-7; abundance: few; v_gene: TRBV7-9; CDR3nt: TGTGCCAGCAGCTCAGCGGGCTTTAGGGTTGGGGAGCAGTACTTC; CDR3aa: CASSSAGFRVGEQYF
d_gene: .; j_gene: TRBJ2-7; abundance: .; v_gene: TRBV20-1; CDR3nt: TGCAGTGCTAGCACCAGGGCCTTATCCTACGAGCAGTACTTC; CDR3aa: CSASTRALSYEQYF
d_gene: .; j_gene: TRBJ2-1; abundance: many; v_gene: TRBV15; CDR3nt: TGTGCCACCAGCAGGGGTATACGGGGGGCACGTGGTGAGCAGTTCTTC; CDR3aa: CATSRGIRGARGEQFF
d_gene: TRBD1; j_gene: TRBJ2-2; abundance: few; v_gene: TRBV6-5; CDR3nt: TGTGCCAGCAGTATGGACAGGGGGAGGACCGGGGAGCTGTTTTTT; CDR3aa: CASSMDRGRTGELFF
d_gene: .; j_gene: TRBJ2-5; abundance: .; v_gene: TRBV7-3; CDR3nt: TGTGCCAGCAGCTTAACCGGCGGCCAAGAGACCCAGTACTTC; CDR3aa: CASSLTGGQETQYF
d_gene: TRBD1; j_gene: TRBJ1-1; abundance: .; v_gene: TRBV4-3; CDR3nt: TGCGCCAGCAGCCAAAAAAAGACAGGGGGAAACACTGAAGCTTTCTTT; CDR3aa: CASSQKKTGGNTEAFF
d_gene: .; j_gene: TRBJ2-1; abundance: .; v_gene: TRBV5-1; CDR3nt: TGCGCCAGCAGTATCCGCCCGGAGACTGGGACGGGGAATGAGCAGTTCTTC; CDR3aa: CASSIRPETGTGNEQFF
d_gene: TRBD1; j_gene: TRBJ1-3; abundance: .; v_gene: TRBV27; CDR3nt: TGTGCCAGCAGTTTATTCAGGGACAGGGGGCGCGGAAACACCATATATTTT; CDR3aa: CASSLFRDRGRGNTIYF
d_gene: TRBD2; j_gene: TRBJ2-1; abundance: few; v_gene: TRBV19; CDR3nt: TGTGCCAGTACCTCCCTAGCGGGGGTTTACAATGAGCAGTTCTTC; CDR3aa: CASTSLAGVYNEQFF
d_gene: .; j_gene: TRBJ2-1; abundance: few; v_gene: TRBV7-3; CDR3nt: TGTGCCAGCAGCCCATTGGGGGGTGAAGTCTACAATGAGCAGTTCTTC; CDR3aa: CASSPLGGEVYNEQFF
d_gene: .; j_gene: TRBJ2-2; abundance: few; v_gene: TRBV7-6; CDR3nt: TGTGCCAGCAGCTTAGCAACAGGGCTAGGGTACACCGGGGAGCTGTTTTTT; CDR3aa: CASSLATGLGYTGELFF
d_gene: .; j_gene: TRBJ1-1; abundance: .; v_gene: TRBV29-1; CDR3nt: TGCAGCGTTGTATATGTGGGCATTAACACTGTAGCTTTCTTT; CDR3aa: CSVVYVGINTVAFF
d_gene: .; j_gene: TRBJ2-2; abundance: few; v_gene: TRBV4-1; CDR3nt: TGCGCCAGCAGCCAAGATCCCGGGACAATGAACACCGGGGAGCTGTTTTTT; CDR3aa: CASSQDPGTMNTGELFF
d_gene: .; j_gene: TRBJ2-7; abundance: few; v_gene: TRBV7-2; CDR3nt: TGTGCCAGCAGCTTAGGTTGGTCCTACGAGCAGTACTTC; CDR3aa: CASSLGWSYEQYF
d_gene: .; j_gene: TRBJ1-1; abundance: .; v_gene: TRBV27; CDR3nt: TGTGCCAGCAGTTTCAAGGGTGTAAACACTGAAGCTTTCTTT; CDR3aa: CASSFKGVNTEAFF
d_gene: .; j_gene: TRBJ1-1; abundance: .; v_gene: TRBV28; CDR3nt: TGTGCCAGCAGTCCCCAAGGGGGGCGGAGGGACACTGAAGCTTTCTTT; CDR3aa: CASSPQGGRRDTEAFF
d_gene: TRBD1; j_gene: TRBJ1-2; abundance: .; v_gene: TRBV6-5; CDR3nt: TGTGCCAGCAGTTACTCGATAGATTTCCCGGGACAGGGAGGTTCTTATGGCTACACCTTC; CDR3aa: CASSYSIDFPGQGGSYGYTF
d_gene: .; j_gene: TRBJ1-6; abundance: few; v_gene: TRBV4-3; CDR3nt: TGCGCCAGCAGCCAAGGGGCAGGGGATTATAATTCACCCCTCCACTTT; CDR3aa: CASSQGAGDYNSPLHF
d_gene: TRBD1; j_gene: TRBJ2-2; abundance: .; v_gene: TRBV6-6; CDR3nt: TGTGCCAGCAGTTACCTGACAGGGGATCCGAACACCGGGGAGCTGTTTTTT; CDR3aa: CASSYLTGDPNTGELFF
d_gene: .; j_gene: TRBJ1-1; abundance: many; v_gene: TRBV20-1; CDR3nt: TGCAGTGCTAGAGATCTTCAGGGGACTGAAGCTTTCTTT; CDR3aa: CSARDLQGTEAFF
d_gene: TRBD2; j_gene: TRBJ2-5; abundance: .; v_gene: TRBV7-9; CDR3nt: TGTGCCAGCAGCCGAACCGGGACTAGCGGGGGACAACAAGAGACCCAGTACTTC; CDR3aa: CASSRTGTSGGQQETQYF
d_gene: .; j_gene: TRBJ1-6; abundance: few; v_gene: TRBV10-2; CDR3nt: TGCGCCAGCAGTGAGGGAGGAGGGGACTTCGCGCCCCTCCACTTT; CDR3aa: CASSEGGGDFAPLHF
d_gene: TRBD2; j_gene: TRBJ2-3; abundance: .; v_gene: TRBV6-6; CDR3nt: TGTGCCAGCAGTTACTGGTCTAGCGGGGACAGCCGGGGCCTCACAGATACGCAGTATTTT; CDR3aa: CASSYWSSGDSRGLTDTQYF
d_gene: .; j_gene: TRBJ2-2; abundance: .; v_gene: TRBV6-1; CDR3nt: TGTGCCAGCAGTGTGGAGGGTGGCCTCTTAAACACCGGGGAGCTGTTTTTT; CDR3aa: CASSVEGGLLNTGELFF
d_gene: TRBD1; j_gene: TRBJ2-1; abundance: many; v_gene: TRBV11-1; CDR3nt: TGTGCCAGCAGCCCACCGGGACAGGGTATCAGCAATGAGCAGTTCTTC; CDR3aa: CASSPPGQGISNEQFF
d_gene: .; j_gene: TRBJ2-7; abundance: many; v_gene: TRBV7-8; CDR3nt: TGTGCCAGCAGCTTTCCCGGTCCGGGTGGCAACGAGCAGTACTTC; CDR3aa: CASSFPGPGGNEQYF
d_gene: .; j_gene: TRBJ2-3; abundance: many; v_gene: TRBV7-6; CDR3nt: TGTGCCAGCAGCTTAGCTGGGCAGGGTGTAGATACGCAGTATTTT; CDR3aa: CASSLAGQGVDTQYF
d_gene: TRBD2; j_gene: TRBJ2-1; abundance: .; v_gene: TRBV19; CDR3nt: TGTGCCAGTAGGGTAGCGGGGGCGAACAATGAGCAGTTCTTC; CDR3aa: CASRVAGANNEQFF
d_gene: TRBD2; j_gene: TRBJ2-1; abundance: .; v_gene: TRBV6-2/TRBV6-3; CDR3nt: TGTGCCAGCAGTTATGGACTAGCGGGGGGCTCCTACAATGAGCAGTTCTTC; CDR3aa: CASSYGLAGGSYNEQFF
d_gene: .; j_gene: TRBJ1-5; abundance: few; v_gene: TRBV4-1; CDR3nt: TGCGCCAGCAGCCAAGAGGTGGGGGCCTTTGGCCAGCCCCAGCATTTT; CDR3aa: CASSQEVGAFGQPQHF
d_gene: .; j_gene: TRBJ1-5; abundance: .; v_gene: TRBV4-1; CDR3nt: TGCGCCAGCAGCCAACTCACAGAGGGGTCCTCCCTCAATCAGCCCCAGCATTTT; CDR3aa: CASSQLTEGSSLNQPQHF
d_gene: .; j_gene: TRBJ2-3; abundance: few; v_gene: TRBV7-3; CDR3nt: TGTGCCAGCAGCGGTCTTGGGGGAGGGGGCCGCACAGATACGCAGTATTTT; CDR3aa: CASSGLGGGGRTDTQYF
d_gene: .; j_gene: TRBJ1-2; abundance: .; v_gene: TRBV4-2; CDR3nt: TGTGCCAGCAGCCAAGATTTCCCGGATCATTATGGCTACACCTTC; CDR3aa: CASSQDFPDHYGYTF
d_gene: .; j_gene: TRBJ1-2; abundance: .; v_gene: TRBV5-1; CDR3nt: TGCGCCAGCAGCTTTCAAGCGAGCGAGGGATATCGCTACACCTTC; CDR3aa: CASSFQASEGYRYTF
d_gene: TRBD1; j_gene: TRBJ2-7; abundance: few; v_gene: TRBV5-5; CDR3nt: TGTGCCAGCAGCTGGGGACAGAACTACGAGCAGTACTTC; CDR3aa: CASSWGQNYEQYF
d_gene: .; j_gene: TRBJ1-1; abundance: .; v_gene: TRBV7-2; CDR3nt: TGTGCCAGCAGCTTTATACCCGGACGGGGTGAAGCTTTCTTT; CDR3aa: CASSFIPGRGEAFF
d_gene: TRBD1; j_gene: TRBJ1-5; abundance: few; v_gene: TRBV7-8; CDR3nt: TGTGCCAGCAGCCTTGGGACAGGGGACGGCCAGCCCCAGCATTTT; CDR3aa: CASSLGTGDGQPQHF
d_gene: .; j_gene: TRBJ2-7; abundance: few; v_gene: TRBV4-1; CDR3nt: TGCGCCAGCAGCCAAACCGCAGTAGCGTCCTCCTACGAGCAGTACTTC; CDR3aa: CASSQTAVASSYEQYF
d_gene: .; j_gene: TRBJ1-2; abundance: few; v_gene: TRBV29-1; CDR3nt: TGCAGCGTAGATCAGACAGGCTATGGCTACACCTTC; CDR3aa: CSVDQTGYGYTF